Each of the 17 T cell receptor beta chains below was sequenced from the same sample in a study of T cell changes during pregnancy in multiple sclerosis. Profiling relied on immunoSEQ multiplex PCR, and the TCRdb table lists in-frame clones only, not all of them. The table lists over 40,000 clones, almost 95% of them singletons, with roughly 2.3% in the top ten. The sample in question was peripheral blood, obtained in the third trimester of pregnancy. All receptors come from a female donor with multiple sclerosis, enrolled in a pregnancy study.

The V call is TRBV28, the J call TRBJ2-1, with a tentative D call TRBD1 (5 bases). Per the germline V gene, CDR1 is MDHEN and CDR2 is SYDVKM. The V gene lost 6 bases and the J gene lost 5 bases, with 11 bases spanning the gap. CDR3 length: 13 amino acids. CDR3 residues: CASRERQHNEQFF. CDR3 sequence (DNA): TGTGCCAGCAGAGAAAGACAGCACAATGAGCAGTTCTTC.

The gene calls are TRBV7-2 and TRBJ2-2; 13 positions match TRBD2. Trimming cost V 5 bases and J 7 bases; bases outside gene matches: 10. CDR3 length: 17 amino acids. The germline V gene has CDR1 SGHTA and CDR2 FQGNSA. The CDR3 loop is CASSLTSGRALSGELFF. DNA of the CDR3: TGTGCCAGCAGCCTAACTAGCGGGAGGGCCCTCAGCGGGGAGCTGTTTTTT.

This chain connects TRBV5-1 to TRBJ1-3; D is uncertain. The CDR3 extends over 16 amino acids. V was pared by 4 bases and J by 5 bases, with 19 bases between. Germline values: CDR1 SGHRS, CDR2 YFSETQ. Written as DNA, the CDR3 is TGCGCCAGCAGCAGGGATTCAAGAGACGGGAGAAACACCATATATTTT. Residues: CASSRDSRDGRNTIYF.

The chain carries TRBV7-6 and TRBJ2-1; the match to TRBD2 covers 14 bases. Trimming cost V 2 bases and J 0 bases; bases outside gene matches: 3. Germline-derived CDR1 and CDR2 are SGHVS and FNYEAQ. The CDR3 is made up of 18 amino acids. The CDR3 bases are TGTGCCAGCAGCTTAAGAGGGACTAGCGGGAGCTCCTACAATGAGCAGTTCTTC. Translation gives CASSLRGTSGSSYNEQFF.

The gene calls are TRBV7-3 and TRBJ2-7, with TRBD2 matching 8 bases. This CDR3 comprises 14 residues. V shed 1 base, J shed 5 bases, and the junction held 4 bases outside the gene matches. Per germline, CDR1 SGHTA and CDR2 FQGTGA. This CDR3 is CASSLIPTSDEQYF. CDR3 in DNA: TGTGCCAGCAGCTTAATTCCGACTAGCGACGAGCAGTACTTC.

This clone was recorded once. The genes are TRBV9 and TRBJ2-5, with 10 bases fitting TRBD1. V trimming: 5 bases; J trimming: 5 bases; junction bases outside the gene matches: 6. Germline-derived CDR1 and CDR2 are SGDLS and YYNGEE. The CDR3 is 14 amino acids. CDR3 amino acids: CASSRQGATETQYF. The CDR3 nucleotides are TGTGCCAGCAGTCGACAGGGGGCGACGGAGACCCAGTACTTC.

The chain uses TRBV7-3 and TRBJ2-2; D might be TRBD2 (5 bases). This CDR3 is built from 15 residues. Per the germline V gene, CDR1 is SGHTA and CDR2 is FQGTGA. The germline V and J ends were trimmed by 5 bases and 5 bases, with 15 bases remaining between them. The CDR3 here is CASSRTATGTGELFF. CDR3 DNA sequence: TGTGCCAGCAGCCGGACTGCCACCGGGACCGGGGAGCTGTTTTTT.

With regard to this clone: Other nucleotide sequences in the sample specify the same CDR3. J is TRBJ2-1 and V is TRBV7-2, with D perhaps matching TRBD1 (6 bases). Germline CDR1 is SGHTA and CDR2 is FQGNSA. The CDR3 spans 14 residues. V was clipped by 3 bases and J by 7 bases, with 13 bases between them. The CDR3 nucleotides are TGTGCCAGCAGCTTGGGGGCCCAGGTGAATGAGCAGTTCTTC. It is translated as CASSLGAQVNEQFF.

The chain is built from TRBV7-6 and TRBJ2-1; 10 bases fit TRBD2. This CDR3 has 15 residues. Germline lookup yields CDR1 SGHVS and CDR2 FNYEAQ. With V trimmed by 3 bases and J by 4 bases, 3 bases remained unmatched. The CDR3 DNA reads TGTGCCAGCAGCTTTGGACTAGCGGTATACAATGAGCAGTTCTTC. Protein sequence: CASSFGLAVYNEQFF. Full variable domain (remainder filled in from reference TRBV7-6 and TRBJ2-1): GAGVSQSPRYKVTKRGQDVALRCDPISGHVSLYWYRQALGQGPEFLTYFNYEAQQDKSGLPNDRFSAERPEGSISTLTIQRTEQRDSAMYRCASSFGLAVYNEQFFGPGTRLTVL.

The genes are TRBV7-2 and TRBJ1-1; no clear D. CDR3 length: 16 residues. Trimming left V 1 base short and J 1 base short, with 13 bases between. Germline V gene sequence: CDR1 SGHTA, CDR2 FQGNSA. This CDR3 is CASSLGRQPPNTEAFF. DNA of the CDR3: TGTGCCAGCAGCTTAGGAAGACAACCACCGAACACTGAAGCTTTCTTT.

The rearrangement uses TRBV28 and TRBJ2-5; possible D gene TRBD2, 6 bases. V lost 2 bases and J lost 5, with 21 bases in between. Germline lookup yields CDR1 MDHEN and CDR2 SYDVKM. This CDR3 contains 17 residues. Here the CDR3 DNA reads TGTGCCAGCAGTTTAACCGTGGAGGGAAGAATCGAGGAGACCCAGTACTTC. This sequence encodes CASSLTVEGRIEETQYF.

The rearrangement joins TRBV7-2 to TRBJ2-3; 13 nucleotides line up with TRBD2. Germline V gene lookup returns CDR1 SGHTA and CDR2 FQGNSA. The CDR3 runs 17 residues. With V trimmed by 4 bases and J by 6 bases, 10 bases remained unmatched. CDR3 region: CASSSVRLAGGADTQYF. The CDR3 DNA reads as TGTGCCAGCAGCTCAGTGAGACTAGCGGGAGGAGCGGATACGCAGTATTTT.

The gene calls are TRBV19 and TRBJ2-1; no firm D call. Germline CDR1 is LNHDA and CDR2 is SQIVND (reference sequence). V was trimmed by 7 bases and J by 1 base, leaving 8 bases between them. The CDR3 totals 13 residues. CDR3: CASKQSSYNEQFF. The CDR3 DNA is TGTGCCAGTAAACAGTCTTCCTACAATGAGCAGTTCTTC.

For the CDR3, the DNA is TGTGCCAGCAGCTTAGGATCAGGGGGCGGCACAGATACGCAGTATTTT. Protein: CASSLGSGGGTDTQYF. This rearrangement joins TRBV7-6 to TRBJ2-3; 8 bases line up with TRBD1. The CDR3 has 16 amino acids. Trimming at V came to 1 base and at J to 1 base, leaving 4 bases not matched to a gene. Germline CDR1 and CDR2: SGHVS and FNYEAQ.

The rearrangement uses TRBV5-1 and TRBJ2-7, with TRBD2 as a possible D gene (6 bases). From germline, CDR1 is SGHRS and CDR2 YFSETQ. Trimming took 3 bases from V and 0 from J, leaving 13 bases between them. The CDR3 loop spans 15 amino acids. The CDR3 coding sequence is TGCGCCAGCAGCTGGAGGGACGGCAGCTCCTACGAGCAGTACTTC. This gives the protein CASSWRDGSSYEQYF.

V gene TRBV6-5 combines with J gene TRBJ1-6, with D possibly matching TRBD1 (5 bases). Per germline, CDR1 MNHEY and CDR2 SVGAGI. Trimming removed 4 bases at V and 9 bases at J, with 16 bases between. This CDR3 has 15 residues. The CDR3 here is CASSFGRSGGSPLHF. CDR3 bases: TGTGCCAGCAGTTTTGGGAGATCGGGGGGTTCACCCCTCCACTTT.

The chain has TRBV19 and TRBJ2-1; 7 bases agree with TRBD2. The CDR3 runs 16 residues. Germline assignment: CDR1 LNHDA and CDR2 SQIVND (reference sequence). Germline trimming cut 3 bases from V and 5 bases from J; bases unmatched to any gene: 10. The CDR3 loop is CASSIRGGSLNNEQFF. CDR3 DNA sequence: TGTGCCAGTAGTATCCGTGGCGGGAGTCTCAACAATGAGCAGTTCTTC.